The text below deals with one T cell receptor (beta chain). Primers targeting TRAV and TRBV primed first-strand cDNA, covering alpha and beta chains. A constant-region primer paired with the V-primer adapter amplified TCRs over about 19 PCR cycles. TCRdb re-called the reads through MiXCR, storing one row per CDR3 protein. The profile shows more than 30,000 distinct CDR3 sequences, about 49% of them singletons. Unmatched junction bases numbered 8, after V lost 5 bases and J lost 5 bases. The length of the CDR3 is 15 residues. Per the germline V gene, CDR1 is SGHAT and CDR2 is FQNNGV. Sample time point: after trial treatment. The treatment here: LDRT plus nivolumab, ipilimumab, low-dose cyclophosphamide and aspirin (RACIN trial). Donors were treated with nivolumab, ipilimumab, aspirin, and low-dose cyclophosphamide and radiotherapy. The sample comes from a study of low-dose radiotherapy and immunotherapy resistance in tumors.

Sequences were derived from PBMCs, sampled after low-dose radiotherapy plus immunotherapy. The clonotype originates from a male donor with gallbladder cancer. This chain joins TRBV11-2 and TRBJ2-5; 10 bases map to TRBD1. The DNA of the CDR3 is TGTGCCAGCAGCCCGGGACAGGGGACGAGGGAGACCCAGTACTTC. It specifies CASSPGQGTRETQYF.